These 32 T cell receptor beta chains came from one sample sequenced in a study of radiation and T cells in renal cell carcinoma. Sample time point: blood 2 weeks post-SBRT. As to treatment: 15 Gy SBRT to primary tumor, nephrectomy 4 weeks later. Profiled with immunoSEQ multiplex PCR; TCRdb holds only in-frame clones, not every one. The top ten hold approximately 2% of the sample, which has about 130,000 clones, over 75% seen once. Material: blood, obtained from a patient whose treatment included radiotherapy and nephrectomy. These receptors all stem from a woman aged 60-75 years with renal cell carcinoma.

The rearrangement joins TRBV7-9 to TRBJ2-7; TRBD1 aligns across 9 bases. CDR3 size: 15 residues. V was clipped by 4 bases and J by 5 bases; unmatched bases: 9. Germline assignment: CDR1 SEHNR and CDR2 FQNEAQ (reference sequence). The CDR3, as DNA: TGTGCCAGCAGCTCGAGGGGGACAGGGCTGGACGAGCAGTACTTC. This sequence encodes CASSSRGTGLDEQYF.

V usage is TRBV7-3 and J usage is TRBJ1-6, with D uncertain. The CDR3 has 13 amino acids. From germline, CDR1 is SGHTA and CDR2 FQGTGA. The ends were cut back, 1 base at V and 7 bases at J, with 5 bases in the middle. The DNA for the CDR3 is TGTGCCAGCAGCTTAAGTGCGAATTCACCCCTCCACTTT. The encoded protein is CASSLSANSPLHF.

The rearrangement uses TRBV14 and TRBJ1-2; D not certain. The CDR3 contains 14 residues. The ends were cut back, 4 bases at V and 3 bases at J, with 12 bases in the middle. The germline CDR1 and CDR2 sequences are SGHDN and FVKESK. The CDR3 sequence is CASSRTTRDYGYTF. In nucleotides, the CDR3 is TGTGCCAGCAGCCGGACCACCCGGGACTATGGCTACACCTTC.

The genes are TRBV5-1 and TRBJ2-5; possible D gene TRBD1, 6 bases. Germline CDR1 is SGHRS and CDR2 is YFSETQ. The V end lost 4 bases, the J end lost 4 bases, and 17 bases lay between the germline ends. The CDR3 has 15 residues. The CDR3 is CASSPGQSSGETQYF. CDR3 DNA sequence: TGCGCCAGCAGCCCGGGACAATCATCGGGAGAGACCCAGTACTTC.

V usage is TRBV9 and J usage is TRBJ2-1; no firm D call. This CDR3 region has 14 residues. The germline V gene has CDR1 SGDLS and CDR2 YYNGEE. Trimming removed 4 bases at V and 5 bases at J, with 13 bases between. The DNA of the CDR3 is TGTGCCAGCAGCCGTATTTCGGGTCACAATGAGCAGTTCTTC. Translation gives CASSRISGHNEQFF.

This rearrangement joins TRBV6-1 to TRBJ2-1; D is perhaps TRBD1 (5 bases). Trimming took off 3 bases at V and 2 bases at J, with 11 bases between the two ends. Germline values: CDR1 MNHNS, CDR2 SASEGT. The CDR3 is made up of 15 amino acids. CDR3 amino acids: CASSDLRAPYNEQFF. CDR3 bases: TGTGCCAGCAGTGATCTCAGGGCCCCCTACAATGAGCAGTTCTTC.

The gene calls are TRBV2 and TRBJ2-7; the D gene could be TRBD1 or TRBD2 (5 bases each). Germline assignment: CDR1 SNHLY and CDR2 FYNNEI. V lost 6 bases to trimming and J lost 3 bases, with 12 bases between them. The CDR3 length is 13 residues. The CDR3 region has the DNA TGTGCCAGCAGGGATTCGGGGCTCTACGAGCAGTACTTC. Residues: CASRDSGLYEQYF.

The gene calls are TRBV6-1 and TRBJ1-2; 7 positions agree with TRBD1. The CDR3 is 14 residues long. The junction had 13 bases not matched to a gene; V was cut back by 7 bases and J by 8 bases. The germline V gene has CDR1 MNHNS and CDR2 SASEGT. CDR3 sequence reads: CASTRQGGSNGYTF. CDR3 in DNA: TGTGCCAGCACCAGACAGGGAGGGTCTAACGGCTACACCTTC.

V and J are TRBV29-1 and TRBJ2-2, with 11 bases fitting TRBD1. The ends lost 8 bases at V and 6 bases at J; junction bases unmatched: 11. The CDR3 is 15 amino acids. Germline CDR1 reads SQVTM; CDR2 reads ANQGSEA. The CDR3 spells CSIIRGTGGAGELFF. CDR3 DNA: TGCAGCATCATTAGGGGGACAGGGGGAGCCGGGGAGCTGTTTTTT.

The chain is built from TRBV10-3 and TRBJ2-7, with a possible D match to TRBD1 (5 bases). The V end lost 10 bases, the J end lost 2 bases, and 9 bases lay between the germline ends. The V gene's germline CDR1 is ENHRY and CDR2 SYGVKD. CDR3 size: 11 residues. The CDR3 DNA sequence: TGTGCCACTAAGGGGCCCTACGAGCAGTACTTC. It yields the protein CATKGPYEQYF.

The chain recombines TRBV5-4 with TRBJ1-2; D unclear. The V end was cut by 0 bases, the J end by 0 bases, with 12 bases between. This CDR3 is 16 amino acids long. Germline loops: CDR1 SGHNT, CDR2 YYREEE (reference sequence). The CDR3 coding sequence is TGTGCCAGCAGCTTGGCAGGCGGCCGATCTAACTATGGCTACACCTTC. Translating gives CASSLAGGRSNYGYTF.

The chain links TRBV7-9 to TRBJ1-2; D not resolved. The CDR3 is made up of 13 amino acids. V lost 5 bases, J lost 8 bases, and 15 bases lay in between. Germline V gives CDR1 SEHNR, CDR2 FQNEAQ (reference sequence). CDR3 protein: CASSPRGLRGYTF. The DNA for the CDR3 is TGTGCCAGCAGCCCCCGTGGGTTGAGGGGCTACACCTTC. The complete variable domain, with remaining parts taken from reference TRBV7-9 and TRBJ1-2, reads DTGVSQNPRHKITKRGQNVTFRCDPISEHNRLYWYRQTLGQGPEFLTYFQNEAQLEKSRLLSDRFSAERPKGSFSTLEIQRTEQGDSAMYLCASSPRGLRGYTFGSGTRLTVV.

J is TRBJ1-1 and V is TRBV5-6, with no clear D. Per germline, CDR1 SGHDT and CDR2 YYEEEE. The length of the CDR3 is 14 residues. V lost 3 bases and J lost 7, with 16 bases in between. DNA of the CDR3: TGTGCCAGCAGCTCGGACGGAGCGCTGTTTGAAGCTTTCTTT. This gives the protein CASSSDGALFEAFF.

The chain has TRBV15 and TRBJ2-3; TRBD2 might be the D (6 bases). This CDR3 contains 14 residues. Germline CDR1 LNHNV, CDR2 YYDKDF (reference sequence). V gave up 8 bases and J gave up 2 bases, with 14 bases separating them. The CDR3: CATSAGPYTDTQYF. The CDR3, as DNA: TGTGCCACCTCGGCGGGACCCTACACAGATACGCAGTATTTT.

This rearrangement joins TRBV28 to TRBJ2-3; 9 bases match TRBD2. Germline trimming cut 3 bases from V and 5 bases from J; bases unmatched to any gene: 6. Looked up from germline, CDR1 is MDHEN and CDR2 is SYDVKM. CDR3 length: 15 residues. CDR3 region: CASSFGTSGRDTQYF. DNA of the CDR3: TGTGCCAGCAGTTTTGGAACTAGCGGGCGAGATACGCAGTATTTT.

This clone showed up just a few times. The chain couples TRBV2 to TRBJ1-5; the D gene is possibly TRBD1 (5 bases). With 6 bases removed from V and 2 bases from J, the gap between germline ends came to 11 bases. The CDR3 loop spans 14 amino acids. Germline CDR1 SNHLY, CDR2 FYNNEI. The CDR3 DNA is TGTGCCAGCAGGGTTGGGACCGGCAATCAGCCCCAGCATTTT. Protein sequence: CASRVGTGNQPQHF. Full variable domain (rest looked up from reference TRBV2 and TRBJ1-5): EPEVTQTPSHQVTQMGQEVILRCVPISNHLYFYWYRQILGQKVEFLVSFYNNEISEKSEIFDDQFSVERPDGSNFTLKIRSTKLEDSAMYFCASRVGTGNQPQHFGDGTRLSIL.

J is TRBJ2-7 and V is TRBV5-1; D remains unclear. Trimming removed 0 bases at V and 7 bases at J, with 11 bases between. Germline CDR1 reads SGHRS; CDR2 reads YFSETQ. This CDR3 spans 13 amino acids. This chain's CDR3 is CASSLARLEEQYF. The DNA of the CDR3 is TGCGCCAGCAGCTTGGCCAGGTTGGAAGAGCAGTACTTC.

With regard to this clone: Other DNA sequences in this specimen translate into the identical CDR3. The V call is TRBV5-1, the J call TRBJ2-3; the match to TRBD1 covers 10 bases. Germline CDR1 SGHRS, CDR2 YFSETQ. This CDR3 comprises 14 residues. The V segment lost 4 bases and the J segment 3 bases; nucleotides outside the gene matches: 2. CDR3 in amino acids: CASSEGQGTDTQYF. Written as DNA, the CDR3 is TGCGCCAGCAGCGAGGGACAGGGGACAGATACGCAGTATTTT.

To note about this clone: One end of the junction fails to match germline, which may point to a read error. The chain is built from TRBV2 and TRBJ1-2, with a weak D call TRBD1 (5 bases). This CDR3 contains 14 residues. CDR1 and CDR2 from the germline V gene are SNHLY and FYNNEI. CDR3 residues: CANSEAGLIYGYTF. The CDR3 DNA is TGTGCCAACAGTGAAGCGGGGCTAATTTATGGCTACACCTTC.

This clone was observed a handful of times. This chain joins TRBV6-1 and TRBJ1-4; D gene uncertain. The CDR3 is made up of 13 amino acids. Deletions cut 8 bases from V and 4 bases from J, with 11 bases between. Germline loops: CDR1 MNHNS, CDR2 SASEGT. The CDR3 DNA reads TGTGCCAGCCAGGACCGACTTAATGAAAAACTGTTTTTT. It codes for CASQDRLNEKLFF.

The chain has TRBV2 and TRBJ2-6; D might be TRBD1 (6 bases). The V gene's germline CDR1 is SNHLY and CDR2 FYNNEI. CDR3 length: 17 residues. V lost 4 bases, J lost 1 base, and 14 bases lay in between. CDR3 amino acids: CASSVHSTGSGANVLTF. As DNA, the CDR3 is TGTGCCAGCAGTGTCCACTCCACAGGGTCTGGGGCCAACGTCCTGACTTTC.

The V and J genes are TRBV6-1 and TRBJ1-5; no clear D. Trimming stripped 5 bases from V and 6 bases from J, with 5 bases between. CDR3 length: 11 amino acids. Germline CDR1 MNHNS, CDR2 SASEGT. The CDR3 sequence: CASSNSQPQHF. The DNA for the CDR3 is TGTGCCAGCAGTAACAGTCAGCCCCAGCATTTT.

The rearrangement joins TRBV27 to TRBJ2-4; 8 bases are shared with TRBD1. The CDR3 length is 19 residues. Trimming removed 0 bases from V and 2 bases from J; junction bases left unmatched: 12. Germline CDR1 MNHEY, CDR2 SMNVEV (reference sequence). Here the CDR3 DNA reads TGTGCCAGCAGTTTATCCTTCGCTCAGGGGGCGAGGCCCAAAAACATTCAGTACTTC. Translated, it gives CASSLSFAQGARPKNIQYF.

The chain joins TRBV6-1 to TRBJ1-5; D is unclear. The CDR3 has 14 residues. V was shortened by 4 bases and J by 5 bases, with 12 bases between the two germline ends. CDR1 and CDR2 from the germline V gene are MNHNS and SASEGT. In nucleotides, the CDR3 is TGTGCCAGCAGTGTGACGGCCAGCTATCAGCCCCAGCATTTT. As protein: CASSVTASYQPQHF.

The chain links TRBV6-6 to TRBJ1-2; D perhaps matches TRBD1 (5 bases). The germline gives CDR1 MNHNY, CDR2 SVGAGI (reference sequence). There are 16 residues in the CDR3. V lost 2 bases, J lost 4 bases, and 17 bases lay in between. CDR3: CASSYGRQRQPYGYTF. CDR3 coding DNA: TGTGCCAGCAGTTACGGCAGACAGAGGCAGCCCTATGGCTACACCTTC.

The chain is built from TRBV5-1 and TRBJ2-5; D is unresolved. V was shortened by 8 bases and J by 1 base, with 15 bases between the two germline ends. Germline loops: CDR1 SGHRS, CDR2 YFSETQ. This CDR3 contains 14 residues. This CDR3 is CASRVEIPQETQYF. DNA of the CDR3: TGCGCCAGTAGGGTGGAAATTCCCCAAGAGACCCAGTACTTC.

This clone was seen more than once but under ten times. This chain joins TRBV9 and TRBJ1-3; 8 bases align to TRBD1. The CDR3 contains 16 residues. The germline CDR1 and CDR2 sequences are SGDLS and YYNGEE. Unmatched junction bases numbered 6, after V lost 0 bases and J lost 4 bases. The DNA for the CDR3 is TGTGCCAGCAGCGTAGAAGGGACAGGTCTCGGAAACACCATATATTTT. This sequence encodes CASSVEGTGLGNTIYF.

The chain carries TRBV10-3 and TRBJ2-2, with TRBD1 matching 7 bases. CDR3 size: 15 residues. The germline gives CDR1 ENHRY, CDR2 SYGVKD. V shed 6 bases and J 1 base; nucleotides not matched to a gene: 5. The DNA for the CDR3 is TGTGCCATCAGGGGACAGAACATGAACACCGGGGAGCTGTTTTTT. Translated: CAIRGQNMNTGELFF.

V usage is TRBV19 and J usage is TRBJ1-4, with 8 bases lining up with TRBD1. V lost 6 bases to trimming and J lost 8 bases; unmatched junction nucleotides: 8. The CDR3 length is 14 residues. Germline V CDR1 and CDR2: LNHDA, SQIVND (reference sequence). The CDR3 sequence: CASSSDRVSEKLFF. The CDR3, as DNA: TGTGCCAGTAGCTCGGACAGGGTGAGCGAAAAACTGTTTTTT.

Here the CDR3 reads CAWSVGGATYEQFF. The CDR3 region has the DNA TGTGCCTGGAGTGTAGGGGGTGCCACCTACGAGCAGTTCTTC. V usage is TRBV30 and J usage is TRBJ2-7; possibly TRBD1 for D (6 bases). The end of the DNA is better explained by TRBJ2-1, so the J call may be wrong. The CDR3 runs 14 residues. CDR1 is GTSNPN and CDR2 is SVGIG in the germline V gene (reference sequence).

This clone has a handful of counts. The chain recombines TRBV28 with TRBJ1-6; 8 nucleotides align to TRBD1. V lost 4 bases and J lost 14; bases outside the gene matches: 13. CDR1 MDHEN and CDR2 SYDVKM come from the germline V gene. The CDR3 covers 15 residues. CDR3 bases: TGTGCCAGCAGTTCGCCCGGGACAGGCTTTACTACCCTCCACTTT. Translated: CASSSPGTGFTTLHF. Full variable domain (outside the CDR3, taken from reference TRBV28 and TRBJ1-6): DVKVTQSSRYLVKRTGEKVFLECVQDMDHENMFWYRQDPGLGLRLIYFSYDVKMKEKGDIPEGYSVSREKKERFSLILESASTNQTSMYLCASSSPGTGFTTLHFGNGTRLTVT.

The chain uses TRBV5-8 and TRBJ2-2, with D possibly being TRBD2 (6 bases). The CDR3 covers 15 residues. Trimming took 2 bases from V and 9 from J, leaving 17 bases between them. Germline V gene sequence: CDR1 SGHTS, CDR2 YDEGEE. DNA of the CDR3: TGTGCCAGCAGCTTCGACCAGGCGGGGCGCCGGGAGCTGTTTTTT. As protein: CASSFDQAGRRELFF.